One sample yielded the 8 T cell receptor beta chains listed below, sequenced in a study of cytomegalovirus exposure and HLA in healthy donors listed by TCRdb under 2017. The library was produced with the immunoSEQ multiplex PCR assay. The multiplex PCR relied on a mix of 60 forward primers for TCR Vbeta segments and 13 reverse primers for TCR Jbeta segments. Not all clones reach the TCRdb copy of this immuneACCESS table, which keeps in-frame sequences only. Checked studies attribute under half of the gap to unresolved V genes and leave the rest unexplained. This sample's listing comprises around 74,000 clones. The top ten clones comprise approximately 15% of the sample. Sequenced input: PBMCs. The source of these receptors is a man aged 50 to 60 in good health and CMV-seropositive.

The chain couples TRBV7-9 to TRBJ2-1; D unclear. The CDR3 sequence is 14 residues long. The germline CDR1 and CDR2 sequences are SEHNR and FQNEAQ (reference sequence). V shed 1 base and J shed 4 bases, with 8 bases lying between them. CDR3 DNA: TGTGCCAGCAGCTTAGGAAGCCGGTACAATGAGCAGTTCTTC. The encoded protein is CASSLGSRYNEQFF.

The CDR3 is CAISEMGRGIYEAFF. For the CDR3, the DNA is TGTGCCATCAGTGAGATGGGGAGGGGGATTTATGAAGCTTTCTTT. The gene calls are TRBV10-3 and TRBJ1-1; possibly TRBD1 for D (6 bases). V lost 2 bases and J lost 7, with 17 bases in between. This CDR3 is built from 15 residues. CDR1 is ENHRY, CDR2 SYGVKD, per germline.

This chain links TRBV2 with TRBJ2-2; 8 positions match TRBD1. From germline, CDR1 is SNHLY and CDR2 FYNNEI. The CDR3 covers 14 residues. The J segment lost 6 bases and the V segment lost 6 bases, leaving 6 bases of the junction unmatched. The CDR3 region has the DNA TGTGCCAGCAGGATGGACAGGGCTGCCGGGGAGCTGTTTTTT. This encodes CASRMDRAAGELFF.

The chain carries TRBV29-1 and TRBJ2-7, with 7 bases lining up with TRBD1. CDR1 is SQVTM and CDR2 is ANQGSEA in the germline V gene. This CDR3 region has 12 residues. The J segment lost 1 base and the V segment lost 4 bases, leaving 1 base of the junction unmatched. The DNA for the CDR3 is TGCAGCGTTGGGACAGGTTCCTACGAGCAGTACTTC. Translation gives CSVGTGSYEQYF.

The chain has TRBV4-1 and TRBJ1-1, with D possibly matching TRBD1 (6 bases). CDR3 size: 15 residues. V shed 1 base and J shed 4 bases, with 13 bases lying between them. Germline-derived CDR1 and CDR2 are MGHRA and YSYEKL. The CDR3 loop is CASSQGPTGPTEAFF. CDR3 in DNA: TGCGCCAGCAGCCAAGGACCTACAGGGCCCACTGAAGCTTTCTTT.

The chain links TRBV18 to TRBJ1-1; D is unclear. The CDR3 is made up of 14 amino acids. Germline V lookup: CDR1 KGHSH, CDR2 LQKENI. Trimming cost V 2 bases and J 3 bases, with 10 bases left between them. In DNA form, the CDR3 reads TGTGCCAGCTCACCAAACAGCATGGACACTGAAGCTTTCTTT. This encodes CASSPNSMDTEAFF.

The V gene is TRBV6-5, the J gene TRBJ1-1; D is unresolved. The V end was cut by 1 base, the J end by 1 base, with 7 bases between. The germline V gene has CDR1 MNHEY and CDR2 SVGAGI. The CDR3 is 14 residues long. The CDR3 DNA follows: TGTGCCAGCAGTTACTTTGGAGAGAACACTGAAGCTTTCTTT. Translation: CASSYFGENTEAFF.

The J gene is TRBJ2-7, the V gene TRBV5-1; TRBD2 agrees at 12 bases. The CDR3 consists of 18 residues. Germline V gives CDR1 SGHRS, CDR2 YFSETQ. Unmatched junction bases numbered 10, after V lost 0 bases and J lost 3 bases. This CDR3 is CASSLGRLGTSGFYEQYF. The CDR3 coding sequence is TGCGCCAGCAGCTTGGGGCGGCTGGGGACTAGCGGGTTCTACGAGCAGTACTTC.